The clone carrying this T cell receptor (beta chain) was counted at least ten times. The antigen remains undetermined. This record comes from a study of CD8+CD57+ T cells in acquired aplastic anemia. Across the whole study: DNA recovered from sorted CD4+ and CD8+ cells had a mean of about 3.5 ug. Among healthy donors, CD4+ cells averaged about 11 million reads. Study observations and caveats: Some 28 CD8+ CDR3 sequences occurred in both the patients and the controls. Significance was not reached for CD8+ Simpson's diversity between patients and controls.

Both TCR beta VDJ combination and CDR3 sequence profiling were carried out. Genomic DNA was the template for this profiling. TCRdb re-analysed the reads in MiXCR, keeping a single row per CDR3 protein. The data hold a few hundred thousand distinct CDR3 sequences, with 55% to 70% observed a single time. The CDR3 extends over 13 amino acids. Germline V gene sequence: CDR1 SEHNR, CDR2 FQNEAQ (reference sequence). The V gene lost 1 base and the J gene lost 6 bases, with 9 bases spanning the gap. The TCR was taken from a human donor in good health, serving as a control. V usage is TRBV7-9 and J usage is TRBJ1-2, with unresolved D. Sequenced: sorted CD4+, CD8+, or CD8+CD57+ T cells (not recorded which) from PBMCs. CDR3 sequence reads: CASSLDRADGYTF. CDR3 nucleotides: TGTGCCAGCAGCTTAGATAGGGCAGATGGCTACACCTTC.